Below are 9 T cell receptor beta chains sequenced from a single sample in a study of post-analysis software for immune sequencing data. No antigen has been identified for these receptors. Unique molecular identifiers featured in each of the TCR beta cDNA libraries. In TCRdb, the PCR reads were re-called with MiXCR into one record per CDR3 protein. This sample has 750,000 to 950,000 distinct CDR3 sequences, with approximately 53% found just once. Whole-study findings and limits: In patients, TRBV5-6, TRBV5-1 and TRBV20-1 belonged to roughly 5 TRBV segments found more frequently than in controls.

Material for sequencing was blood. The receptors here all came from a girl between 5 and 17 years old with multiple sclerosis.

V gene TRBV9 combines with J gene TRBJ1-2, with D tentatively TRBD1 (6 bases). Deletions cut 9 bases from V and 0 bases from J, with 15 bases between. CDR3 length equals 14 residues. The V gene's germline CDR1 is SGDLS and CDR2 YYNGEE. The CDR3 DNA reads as TGTGCCACTACCCGGGACACCACTAACTATGGCTACACCTTC. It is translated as CATTRDTTNYGYTF. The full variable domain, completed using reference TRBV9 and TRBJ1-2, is DSGVTQTPKHLITATGQRVTLRCSPRSGDLSVYWYQQSLDQGLQFLIQYYNGEERAKGNILERFSAQQFPDLHSELNLSSLELGDSALYFCATTRDTTNYGYTFGSGTRLTVV.

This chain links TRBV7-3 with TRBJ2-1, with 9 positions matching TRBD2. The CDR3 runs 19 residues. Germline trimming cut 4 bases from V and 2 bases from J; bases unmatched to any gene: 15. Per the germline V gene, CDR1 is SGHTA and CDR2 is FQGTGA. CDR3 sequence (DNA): TGTGCCAGCAGCTCGTTAGCGGGAGACACTTCAAGGCCCTACAATGAGCAGTTCTTC. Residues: CASSSLAGDTSRPYNEQFF.

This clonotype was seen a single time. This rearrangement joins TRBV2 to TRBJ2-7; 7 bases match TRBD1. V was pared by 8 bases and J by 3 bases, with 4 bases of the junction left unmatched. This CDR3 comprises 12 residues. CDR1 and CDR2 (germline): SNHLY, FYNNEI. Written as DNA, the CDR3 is TGTGCCAGCCGCCCAGGGGGCTACGAGCAGTACTTC. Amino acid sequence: CASRPGGYEQYF.

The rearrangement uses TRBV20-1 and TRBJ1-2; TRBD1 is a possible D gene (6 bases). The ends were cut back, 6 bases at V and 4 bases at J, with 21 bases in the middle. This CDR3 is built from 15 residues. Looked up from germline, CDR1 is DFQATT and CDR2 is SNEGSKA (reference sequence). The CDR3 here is CSAPTRGADLYGYTF. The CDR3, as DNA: TGCAGTGCCCCTACGAGGGGGGCCGACCTCTATGGCTACACCTTC.

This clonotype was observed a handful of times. Here the CDR3 reads CASSEIGSNRQYF. The DNA of the CDR3 is TGTGCCAGCAGCGAGATCGGGTCTAATCGGCAGTACTTC. The chain carries TRBV7-8 and TRBJ2-5; no clear D. Germline V lookup: CDR1 SGHVS, CDR2 FQNEAQ. The V end lost 5 bases, the J end lost 11 bases, and 18 bases lay between the germline ends. The length of the CDR3 is 13 residues.

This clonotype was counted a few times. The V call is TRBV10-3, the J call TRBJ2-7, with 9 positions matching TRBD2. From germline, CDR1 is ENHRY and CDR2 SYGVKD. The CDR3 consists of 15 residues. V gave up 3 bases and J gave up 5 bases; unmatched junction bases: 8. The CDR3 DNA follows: TGTGCCATCAGTGAAACGGCGGGAGGGCCCCACGAGCAGTACTTC. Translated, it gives CAISETAGGPHEQYF.

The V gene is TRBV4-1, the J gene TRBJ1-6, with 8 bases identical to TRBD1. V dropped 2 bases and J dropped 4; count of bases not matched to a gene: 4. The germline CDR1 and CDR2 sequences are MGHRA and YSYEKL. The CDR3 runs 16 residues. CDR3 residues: CASSQLDRDYNSPLHF. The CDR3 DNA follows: TGCGCCAGCAGCCAACTGGACAGGGATTATAATTCACCCCTCCACTTT.

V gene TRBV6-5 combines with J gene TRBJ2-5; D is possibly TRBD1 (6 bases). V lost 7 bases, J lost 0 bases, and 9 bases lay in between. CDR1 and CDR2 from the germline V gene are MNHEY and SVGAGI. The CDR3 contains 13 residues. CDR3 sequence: CASNPGDQETQYF. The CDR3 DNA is TGTGCCAGCAACCCAGGGGACCAAGAGACCCAGTACTTC.

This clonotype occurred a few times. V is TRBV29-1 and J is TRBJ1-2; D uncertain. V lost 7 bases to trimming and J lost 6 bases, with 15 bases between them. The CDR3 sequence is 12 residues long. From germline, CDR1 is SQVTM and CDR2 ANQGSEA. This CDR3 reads CSAAMNEDGYTF. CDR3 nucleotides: TGCAGCGCCGCAATGAATGAGGATGGCTACACCTTC.